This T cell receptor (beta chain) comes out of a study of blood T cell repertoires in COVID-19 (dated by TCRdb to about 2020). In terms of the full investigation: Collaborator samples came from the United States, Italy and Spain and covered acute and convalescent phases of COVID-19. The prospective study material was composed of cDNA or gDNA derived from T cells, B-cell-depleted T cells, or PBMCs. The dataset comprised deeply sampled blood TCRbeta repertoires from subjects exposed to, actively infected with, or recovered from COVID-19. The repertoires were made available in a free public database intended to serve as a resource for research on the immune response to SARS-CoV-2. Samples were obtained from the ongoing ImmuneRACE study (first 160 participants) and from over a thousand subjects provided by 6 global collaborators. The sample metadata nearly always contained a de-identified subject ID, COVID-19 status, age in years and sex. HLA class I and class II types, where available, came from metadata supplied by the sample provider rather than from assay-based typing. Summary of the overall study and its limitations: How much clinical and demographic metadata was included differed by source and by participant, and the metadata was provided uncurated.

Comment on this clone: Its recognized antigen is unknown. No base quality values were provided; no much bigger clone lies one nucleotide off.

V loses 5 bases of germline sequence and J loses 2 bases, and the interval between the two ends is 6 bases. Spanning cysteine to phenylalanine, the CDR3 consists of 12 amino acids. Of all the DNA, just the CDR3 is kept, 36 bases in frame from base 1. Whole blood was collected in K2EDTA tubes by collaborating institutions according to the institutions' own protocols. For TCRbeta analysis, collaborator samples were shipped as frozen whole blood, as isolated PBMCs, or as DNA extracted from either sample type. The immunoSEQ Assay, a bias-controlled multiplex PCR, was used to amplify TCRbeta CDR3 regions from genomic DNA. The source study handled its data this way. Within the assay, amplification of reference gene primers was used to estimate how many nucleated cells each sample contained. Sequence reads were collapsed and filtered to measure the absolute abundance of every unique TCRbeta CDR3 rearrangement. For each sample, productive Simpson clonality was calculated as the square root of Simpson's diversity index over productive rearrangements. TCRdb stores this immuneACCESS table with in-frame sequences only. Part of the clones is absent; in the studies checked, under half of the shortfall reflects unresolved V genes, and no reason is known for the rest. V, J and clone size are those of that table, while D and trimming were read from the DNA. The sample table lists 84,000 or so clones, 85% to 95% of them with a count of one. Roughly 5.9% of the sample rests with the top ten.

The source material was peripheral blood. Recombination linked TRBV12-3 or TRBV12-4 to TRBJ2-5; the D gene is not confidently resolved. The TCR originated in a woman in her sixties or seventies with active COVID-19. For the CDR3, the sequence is CASSRVQETQYF. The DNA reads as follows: TGTGCCAGCAGTCGCGTACAAGAGACCCAGTACTTC.